A selection of T cell receptor beta chains follows, all from one sample in a study of vaccination effects on CD4 cells after COVID-19. For these TCRs, the target antigens are not known. Produced via immunoSEQ multiplex PCR; TCRdb's table is partial and in-frame only. The sample comprises roughly 25,000 clones, 69% of which are singletons, and around 19% rests with the top ten. The starting material was CD4+ T cells from PBMCs cultured with SARS-CoV-2 spike peptides, obtained before COVID-19 vaccination. The receptors come from a human donor who had a prior SARS-CoV-2 infection. The CDR3 runs from the conserved cysteine through the conserved F or W. D genes are given only for firm matches. Not all rows give a size; the values are once, few, many and, for expanded clones, a class.

V gene,J gene,D gene,clone size,CDR3 protein,CDR3 DNA
TRBV24-1,TRBJ1-2,TRBD1,NA,CATSDGPSGTGQAYGYTF,TGTGCCACCAGTGATGGGCCCTCGGGGACAGGGCAGGCCTATGGCTACACCTTC
TRBV20-1,TRBJ1-1,NA,NA,CSASRGTEAFF,TGCAGTGCTAGTCGGGGGACTGAAGCTTTCTTT
TRBV7-8,TRBJ2-5,TRBD2,NA,CASSTRLAGRQETQYF,TGTGCCAGCAGTACCCGACTAGCGGGTAGGCAAGAGACCCAGTACTTC
TRBV5-1,TRBJ2-2,TRBD2,NA,CASSLLAGGNTGELFF,TGCGCCAGCAGCTTGTTAGCGGGGGGAAACACCGGGGAGCTGTTTTTT
TRBV4-2,TRBJ2-7,NA,once,CASRRASSYEQYF,TGTGCCAGCAGAAGGGCCAGCTCCTACGAGCAGTACTTC
TRBV29-1,TRBJ1-5,TRBD1,NA,CSAGTGGVNQPQHF,TGCAGCGCTGGGACAGGAGGAGTCAATCAGCCCCAGCATTTT
TRBV5-1,TRBJ2-4,NA,few,CASSLDRRDIQYF,TGCGCCAGCAGCCTGGACAGGAGGGACATTCAGTACTTC
TRBV14,TRBJ2-3,TRBD1,few,CASSQGTGGRTDTQYF,TGTGCCAGCAGCCAAGGTACAGGGGGTCGCACAGATACGCAGTATTTT
TRBV3-1/TRBV3-2,TRBJ2-5,NA,few,CASSQEGLLTQYF,TGTGCCAGCAGCCAGGAGGGGCTCTTGACCCAGTACTTC
TRBV15,TRBJ2-5,TRBD2,few,CATSGDYTQETQYF,TGTGCCACCAGCGGGGACTATACTCAAGAGACCCAGTACTTC
TRBV11-3,TRBJ2-5,NA,NA,CASSLSKGLEQETQYF,TGTGCCAGCAGCTTATCCAAGGGACTTGAACAAGAGACCCAGTACTTC
TRBV6-5,TRBJ2-1,TRBD2,NA,CASRGGTSGGGEQFF,TGTGCCAGCAGGGGCGGGACTAGCGGAGGGGGTGAGCAGTTCTTC
TRBV30,TRBJ2-7,NA,large,CAWSGTLIYEQYF,TGTGCCTGGAGTGGGACACTGATTTACGAGCAGTACTTC
TRBV11-1,TRBJ1-4,NA,NA,CASSRGRTTNEKLFF,TGTGCCAGCAGCCGAGGGCGCACAACTAATGAAAAACTGTTTTTT
TRBV7-9,TRBJ1-1,NA,few,CASSPMWEVNTEAFF,TGTGCCAGCAGCCCGATGTGGGAGGTGAACACTGAAGCTTTCTTT
TRBV27,TRBJ2-1,TRBD1,NA,CASSLTPGQGSYNEQFF,TGTGCCAGCAGTTTAACCCCCGGACAGGGCTCCTACAATGAGCAGTTCTTC
TRBV18,TRBJ1-4,NA,NA,CASSPRRDGSSEKLFF,TGTGCCAGCTCACCAAGGAGGGACGGGAGCAGTGAAAAACTGTTTTTT
TRBV7-6,TRBJ1-3,NA,NA,CASSEITGTGNTIYF,TGTGCCAGCAGCGAGATTACAGGGACTGGAAACACCATATATTTT
TRBV7-9,TRBJ2-2,NA,few,CASSTISTGELFF,TGTGCCAGCAGCACAATCTCTACCGGGGAGCTGTTTTTT
TRBV19,TRBJ1-5,TRBD1,NA,CASSKLDRGRQPQHF,TGTGCCAGTAGTAAGCTGGACAGGGGTCGGCAGCCCCAGCATTTT
TRBV7-2,TRBJ2-1,TRBD2,NA,CASTSQLAGTYYNEQFF,TGTGCCAGCACCTCCCAACTAGCGGGAACATACTACAATGAGCAGTTCTTC
TRBV24-1,TRBJ2-1,NA,NA,CATSDFRMEHPFGEQFF,TGTGCCACCAGTGATTTCCGCATGGAACATCCGTTCGGGGAGCAGTTCTTC
TRBV3-1/TRBV3-2,TRBJ2-3,NA,NA,CASSWGGGDITDTQYF,TGTGCCAGCAGCTGGGGGGGCGGGGACATTACAGATACGCAGTATTTT
TRBV18,TRBJ1-1,NA,NA,CASSESANTEAFF,TGTGCCAGCTCAGAATCAGCAAACACTGAAGCTTTCTTT
TRBV2,TRBJ1-6,TRBD1,NA,CASGIGTDYEFSPLHF,TGTGCCAGCGGCATCGGGACAGATTACGAATTTTCACCCCTCCACTTT
TRBV7-2,TRBJ2-3,NA,large,CASSFLGGNQGDTQYF,TGTGCCAGCAGCTTTTTGGGGGGAAATCAGGGAGATACGCAGTATTTT
TRBV5-1,TRBJ2-4,NA,NA,CASSLVGTKNIQYF,TGCGCCAGCAGCTTGGTAGGGACCAAAAACATTCAGTACTTC
TRBV6-5,TRBJ1-2,NA,large,CASSFSGGTLYGYTF,TGTGCCAGCAGTTTCAGTGGTGGGACACTTTATGGCTACACCTTC
TRBV11-3,TRBJ2-7,NA,NA,CAEHSGRGTYEQYF,TGTGCCGAACATAGCGGAAGAGGTACCTACGAGCAGTACTTC
TRBV4-3,TRBJ2-1,TRBD2,NA,CASSQGGTSGFSYNEQFF,TGCGCCAGCAGCCAAGGGGGGACTAGCGGCTTCTCCTACAATGAGCAGTTCTTC
TRBV3-1/TRBV3-2,TRBJ2-5,TRBD2,once,CASSRLAGSTLQETQYF,TGTGCCAGCAGCCGATTAGCGGGATCTACCCTACAAGAGACCCAGTACTTC
TRBV5-6,TRBJ2-3,NA,NA,CASSLVIGTDTQYF,TGTGCCAGCAGCTTGGTTATAGGTACAGATACGCAGTATTTT
TRBV7-3,TRBJ2-3,NA,NA,CASSTRGGPRDTQYF,TGTGCCAGCAGCACCAGGGGGGGCCCCCGTGATACGCAGTATTTT
TRBV5-4,TRBJ1-4,NA,NA,CASSKQSQGTNEKLFF,TGTGCCAGCAGCAAGCAATCACAGGGAACTAATGAAAAACTGTTTTTT
TRBV3-1/TRBV3-2,TRBJ2-7,NA,NA,CASSHTGTRNSYEQYF,TGTGCCAGCAGCCATACCGGGACCAGGAACTCCTACGAGCAGTACTTC
TRBV19,TRBJ2-7,NA,NA,CASSRTGSYEQYF,TGTGCCAGTAGTCGCACAGGGTCATACGAGCAGTACTTC
TRBV5-4,TRBJ1-2,NA,NA,CASSFFQLLNYGYTF,TGTGCCAGCAGCTTTTTCCAGCTCCTTAACTATGGCTACACCTTC
TRBV2,TRBJ2-7,NA,NA,CASSYRSYEQYF,TGTGCCAGCAGTTACCGATCCTACGAGCAGTACTTC
TRBV7-8,TRBJ2-3,NA,NA,CASSTDRTDTQYF,TGTGCCAGCAGCACGGACAGAACAGATACGCAGTATTTT
TRBV19,TRBJ1-1,NA,NA,CASSVATSVTKAFF,TGTGCCAGTAGTGTGGCGACATCAGTTACGAAGGCTTTCTTT
TRBV4-1,TRBJ2-1,TRBD2,few,CASSSHPGGGYNEQFF,TGCGCCAGCAGCTCCCACCCTGGCGGGGGATACAATGAGCAGTTCTTC
TRBV7-2,TRBJ2-7,NA,NA,CASSLASLGYEQYF,TGTGCCAGCAGCTTAGCCAGTCTGGGATACGAGCAGTACTTC
TRBV10-3,TRBJ2-3,NA,few,CAIGEGSDTQYF,TGTGCCATAGGTGAGGGGTCAGATACGCAGTATTTT